This T cell receptor (beta chain) emerged from a study of T cells after yellow fever vaccination. Comments on this clonotype: Its antigen is unknown.

TCR cDNA, made by 5'RACE template switching, carried an added universal primer site and UMIs. One entry per CDR3 protein results from TCRdb running MiXCR on the 5' RACE reads. The data show some 120,000 distinct CDR3 sequences, roughly 15% seen once. Findings and caveats of the study: Within FACS-sorted repertoires, abundant clonotypes contaminating from the bulk population could be present. Post-booster repertoires again held most primary-vaccination clones (about 96% CD4, 75% to 90% CD8). The secondary response was weaker but peaked faster, day 5 versus 15.

V gave up 3 bases and J gave up 1 base, with 15 bases separating them. Germline values: CDR1 LNHDA, CDR2 SQIVND (reference sequence). The CDR3 consists of 16 residues. The gene calls are TRBV19 and TRBJ1-1, with D uncertain. This specimen consisted of CD8+ T cells sorted from PBMCs, obtained 5 days after the yellow fever booster vaccination. This TCR was recovered from a man in his late teens or twenties who received the YFV17D yellow fever vaccine. The CDR3 protein is CASSIGYGPANTEAFF. CDR3 nucleotides: TGTGCCAGTAGTATCGGGTATGGACCAGCGAACACTGAAGCTTTCTTT.